These 28 T cell receptor beta chains originate from one sample sequenced in a study of blood T cell repertoires in COVID-19. Measured with immunoSEQ multiplex PCR; TCRdb has only the in-frame clones, and not every one. The data hold 430,000 or so clones, with 70% to 90% observed a single time. Sequencing was performed on peripheral blood. The source is a man aged 18-30 years with COVID-19, enrolled during active disease.

The gene calls are TRBV4-2 and TRBJ2-1, with a weak D call TRBD2 (7 bases). This CDR3 is built from 14 residues. Per germline, CDR1 LGHNA and CDR2 YNFKEQ. The V end lost 1 base, the J end lost 8 bases, and 12 bases lay between the germline ends. The CDR3, as DNA: TGTGCCAGCAGCCAAGCAAGGGGGGGAGATGAGCAGTTCTTC. Residues: CASSQARGGDEQFF.

The genes are TRBV5-6 and TRBJ2-7; TRBD1 might be the D (5 bases). With 5 bases removed from V and 3 bases from J, the gap between germline ends came to 12 bases. Germline V lookup: CDR1 SGHDT, CDR2 YYEEEE. The CDR3 contains 13 residues. CDR3 sequence reads: CASRNWGIYEQYF. In DNA, the CDR3 is TGTGCCAGCAGAAACTGGGGCATCTACGAGCAGTACTTC.

This clone appeared a single time. This chain uses TRBV7-2 with TRBJ2-3; D may be TRBD2 (5 bases). Deletions cut 1 base from V and 0 bases from J, with 11 bases between. Germline loops: CDR1 SGHTA, CDR2 FQGNSA. There are 16 residues in the CDR3. This CDR3 is CASSLGGRGSTDTQYF. The DNA of the CDR3 is TGTGCCAGCAGCTTAGGGGGTCGGGGAAGCACAGATACGCAGTATTTT.

The rearrangement uses TRBV6-5 and TRBJ2-3, with D perhaps TRBD2 (5 bases). Trimming removed 2 bases at V and 5 bases at J, with 11 bases between. This CDR3 is built from 14 residues. From germline, CDR1 is MNHEY and CDR2 SVGAGI. The CDR3 protein is CASSYRDREDTQYF. The CDR3 nucleotides read TGTGCCAGCAGTTACCGCGACCGGGAAGATACGCAGTATTTT.

V gene TRBV18 combines with J gene TRBJ2-1; 7 positions match TRBD1. CDR3 length: 17 residues. Trimming cost V 3 bases and J 4 bases; bases outside gene matches: 12. Germline lookup yields CDR1 KGHSH and CDR2 LQKENI. CDR3 sequence reads: CASSPLPAGGRYNEQFF. As DNA, the CDR3 is TGTGCCAGCTCACCCCTCCCGGCAGGGGGAAGGTACAATGAGCAGTTCTTC.

The chain carries TRBV5-8 and TRBJ2-4; D not certain. The CDR3 length is 16 residues. From germline, CDR1 is SGHTS and CDR2 YDEGEE. V lost 2 bases and J 0 bases, leaving 12 bases between the germline ends. The CDR3 nucleotides are TGTGCCAGCAGCTTTGCCCAGATCCTAGCCAAAAACATTCAGTACTTC. It is translated as CASSFAQILAKNIQYF.

This chain uses TRBV19 with TRBJ2-1; D is uncertain. Germline CDR1 LNHDA, CDR2 SQIVND (reference sequence). The CDR3 is made up of 14 amino acids. V lost 6 bases, J lost 2 bases, and 11 bases lay in between. The CDR3 protein is CASRPGSAYNEQFF. CDR3 nucleotides: TGTGCCAGTAGGCCCGGGTCAGCCTACAATGAGCAGTTCTTC. The full variable domain, rest sourced from reference TRBV19 and TRBJ2-1, is DGGITQSPKYLFRKEGQNVTLSCEQNLNHDAMYWYRQDPGQGLRLIYYSQIVNDFQKGDIAEGYSVSREKKESFPLTVTSAQKNPTAFYLCASRPGSAYNEQFFGPGTRLTVL.

The rearrangement joins TRBV4-2 to TRBJ2-1; 12 bases are shared with TRBD2. Germline V gene data show CDR1 as LGHNA and CDR2 as YNFKEQ. V dropped 2 bases and J dropped 4; count of bases not matched to a gene: 0. The CDR3 loop spans 15 amino acids. This CDR3 reads CASSQTSGRYNEQFF. CDR3 coding DNA: TGTGCCAGCAGCCAAACTAGCGGGAGGTACAATGAGCAGTTCTTC.

This chain connects TRBV5-1 to TRBJ2-5; the D gene is possibly TRBD2 (6 bases). V shed 2 bases and J shed 4 bases, with 18 bases lying between them. Germline CDR1 is SGHRS and CDR2 is YFSETQ. This CDR3 spans 16 amino acids. CDR3 residues: CASSFLGGRQVETQYF. DNA of the CDR3: TGCGCCAGCAGCTTCTTGGGAGGCAGGCAAGTAGAGACCCAGTACTTC. Full variable domain (missing parts from reference TRBV5-1 and TRBJ2-5): KAGVTQTPRYLIKTRGQQVTLSCSPISGHRSVSWYQQTPGQGLQFLFEYFSETQRNKGNFPGRFSGRQFSNSRSEMNVSTLELGDSALYLCASSFLGGRQVETQYFGPGTRLLVL.

A note on this clone: Additional DNA sequences in this sample encode the identical CDR3. The chain couples TRBV6-5 to TRBJ2-7, with D perhaps matching TRBD1 (5 bases). The length of the CDR3 is 14 residues. Trimming shortened V by 0 bases and J by 3 bases, and 9 bases separated the two germline ends. Per the germline V gene, CDR1 is MNHEY and CDR2 is SVGAGI. DNA for the CDR3: TGTGCCAGCAGTTACTCGAGTCAGGGCTACGAGCAGTACTTC. It yields the protein CASSYSSQGYEQYF.

Points on this clone: The same CDR3 can be traced to other DNA sequences in this sample. The chain couples TRBV7-3 to TRBJ2-7; 8 bases are shared with TRBD2. Germline assignment: CDR1 SGHTA and CDR2 FQGTGA. The CDR3 sequence is 15 residues long. Germline trimming cut 6 bases from V and 0 bases from J; bases unmatched to any gene: 7. CDR3 nucleotide sequence: TGTGCCAGCAGTCCTACTAGCGGTAGCTCCTACGAGCAGTACTTC. Encoded protein: CASSPTSGSSYEQYF.

This chain joins TRBV6-1 and TRBJ2-2; 11 positions match TRBD1. V was pared by 4 bases and J by 5 bases, with 9 bases of the junction left unmatched. Germline CDR1 reads MNHNS; CDR2 reads SASEGT. The CDR3 is 17 residues long. CDR3 sequence (DNA): TGTGCCAGCAGTGGGGGATCCGGGACAGGGGGGACCGGGGAGCTGTTTTTT. It is translated as CASSGGSGTGGTGELFF.

The J gene is TRBJ1-2, the V gene TRBV2; D remains unclear. CDR1 and CDR2 from the germline V gene are SNHLY and FYNNEI. The CDR3 consists of 16 residues. V lost 2 bases, J lost 0 bases, and 13 bases lay in between. The CDR3: CASSEKPGFANYGYTF. The CDR3 DNA sequence: TGTGCCAGCAGTGAAAAACCAGGCTTTGCTAACTATGGCTACACCTTC.

V usage is TRBV6-5 and J usage is TRBJ1-5, with TRBD1 matching over 10 bases. The CDR3 is 14 amino acids. Germline values: CDR1 MNHEY, CDR2 SVGAGI. The J segment lost 3 bases and the V segment lost 10 bases, leaving 6 bases of the junction unmatched. The CDR3 is CATRTGGDNQPQHF. The CDR3 region has the DNA TGTGCCACGCGGACAGGGGGAGACAATCAGCCCCAGCATTTT.

The chain combines TRBV7-9 with TRBJ2-3, with D tentatively TRBD2 (7 bases). The CDR3 is made up of 15 amino acids. The germline V gene has CDR1 SEHNR and CDR2 FQNEAQ (reference sequence). The V end lost 3 bases, the J end lost 3 bases, and 13 bases lay between the germline ends. CDR3 in DNA: TGTGCCAGCAGCTTTGACGGGGGGCATACAGATACGCAGTATTTT. Protein: CASSFDGGHTDTQYF.

A single count supports this clone. The genes are TRBV3-1 (or the pseudogene TRBV3-2) and TRBJ1-5; D perhaps matches TRBD1 (6 bases). The length of the CDR3 is 14 residues. Germline CDR1 and CDR2: LGHDT and YNNKEL (reference sequence). Between the trimmed V and J ends, which lost 5 bases and 3 bases, there was a span of 11 bases. The CDR3: CASSNGQNNQPQHF. The CDR3 DNA follows: TGTGCCAGCAGCAACGGACAGAACAATCAGCCCCAGCATTTT.

This clone was seen a single time. The chain carries TRBV4-1 and TRBJ2-5; 14 bases match TRBD2. V lost 6 bases, J lost 3 bases, and 3 bases stayed unmatched. CDR1 and CDR2 from the germline V gene are MGHRA and YSYEKL. The CDR3 loop spans 15 amino acids. The CDR3 nucleotides are TGCGCCAGCAGACCGGGACTAGCGGGGGAAGAGACCCAGTACTTC. It codes for CASRPGLAGEETQYF.

This clone appeared a single time. V and J are TRBV6-2 or TRBV6-3 and TRBJ2-7; 9 nucleotides match TRBD2. CDR1 is MNHEY and CDR2 is SVGEGT in the germline V gene. The CDR3 extends over 15 amino acids. V lost 4 bases and J lost 3; bases outside the gene matches: 7. This CDR3 reads CASSWAGTSNYEQYF. For the CDR3, the DNA is TGTGCCAGCAGTTGGGCCGGGACTAGCAACTACGAGCAGTACTTC.

V and J are TRBV23-1 and TRBJ2-7; no clear D gene. TRBV23-1 is noted as an ORF with a role that remains uncertain. The CDR3 covers 11 residues. The V and J ends lost 1 base and 4 bases respectively, with 2 bases between them. For the CDR3, the DNA is TGCGCCAGCAGTCAATTATACGAGCAGTACTTC. It translates to CASSQLYEQYF.

The J gene is TRBJ2-3, the V gene TRBV2; 12 positions match TRBD1. With V trimmed by 5 bases and J by 5 bases, 23 bases remained unmatched. This CDR3 is 21 amino acids long. CDR1 is SNHLY and CDR2 is FYNNEI in the germline V gene. The CDR3 nucleotides read TGTGCCAGCAGTAAACCCAAACCCGGGACAGGGGGCGTCAAGGACGGAGATACGCAGTATTTT. This translates into CASSKPKPGTGGVKDGDTQYF.

This clone has only one observation. This chain links TRBV2 with TRBJ2-1; 7 bases align to TRBD2. Germline V gene sequence: CDR1 SNHLY, CDR2 FYNNEI. This CDR3 is built from 15 residues. Losses at the gene ends were 7 bases for V and 6 bases for J; bases not matched to a gene: 12. CDR3 residues: CASKEVVAGSNEQFF. CDR3 DNA sequence: TGTGCCAGCAAGGAGGTAGTAGCGGGTTCCAATGAGCAGTTCTTC.

The gene calls are TRBV18 and TRBJ1-1; 8 bases are a match to TRBD1. J was trimmed by 1 base and V by 3 bases; bases with no gene match: 4. The germline gives CDR1 KGHSH, CDR2 LQKENI. The CDR3 is made up of 15 amino acids. The CDR3 protein is CASSPGQAPNTEAFF. Written as DNA, the CDR3 is TGTGCCAGCTCACCGGGACAGGCGCCGAACACTGAAGCTTTCTTT.

The rearrangement uses TRBV27 and TRBJ1-1, with D maybe TRBD1 (5 bases). The CDR3 has 13 residues. CDR1 and CDR2 from the germline V gene are MNHEY and SMNVEV (reference sequence). The V end was cut by 6 bases, the J end by 7 bases, with 15 bases between. The DNA of the CDR3 is TGTGCCAGCAGGGGGAACGGGGGGATTGAAGCTTTCTTT. Translating gives CASRGNGGIEAFF.

The chain is built from TRBV30 and TRBJ2-1; TRBD1 agrees at 8 bases. The CDR3 extends over 14 amino acids. The germline V gene encodes CDR1 GTSNPN and CDR2 SVGIG (reference sequence). Trimming took 1 base from V and 3 from J; bases not matched to a gene: 2. CDR3 sequence: CAWSGDRGYNEQFF. In nucleotides, the CDR3 is TGTGCCTGGAGTGGAGACAGGGGCTACAATGAGCAGTTCTTC. Complete variable domain (other parts from reference TRBV30 and TRBJ2-1): SQTIHQWPATLVQPVGSPLSLECTVEGTSNPNLYWYRQAAGRGLQLLFYSVGIGQISSEVPQNLSASRPQDRQFILSSKKLLLSDSGFYLCAWSGDRGYNEQFFGPGTRLTVL.

The chain carries TRBV5-5 and TRBJ2-3; D remains ambiguous. The CDR3 sequence is 14 residues long. V was clipped by 0 bases and J by 0 bases, with 5 bases between them. Germline lookup yields CDR1 SGHKS and CDR2 YYEKEE (reference sequence). CDR3 region: CASSLAGSTDTQYF. CDR3 in DNA: TGTGCCAGCAGCTTGGCGGGTAGCACAGATACGCAGTATTTT. The full variable domain, with the rest looked up from reference TRBV5-5 and TRBJ2-3, is DAGVTQSPTHLIKTRGQQVTLRCSPISGHKSVSWYQQVLGQGPQFIFQYYEKEERGRGNFPDRFSARQFPNYSSELNVNALLLGDSALYLCASSLAGSTDTQYFGPGTRLTVL.

This chain connects TRBV5-6 to TRBJ1-5; the match to TRBD1 covers 7 bases. The germline V gene has CDR1 SGHDT and CDR2 YYEEEE. V shed 4 bases, J shed 5 bases, and the junction held 9 bases outside the gene matches. This CDR3 has 15 residues. The CDR3 region is CASSVTGARDQPQHF. The CDR3 nucleotides read TGTGCCAGCAGCGTTACAGGGGCCAGGGATCAGCCCCAGCATTTT.

The chain joins TRBV24-1 to TRBJ2-1; 8 bases agree with TRBD2. V gave up 4 bases and J gave up 2 bases; unmatched junction bases: 12. Germline V CDR1 and CDR2: KGHDR, SFDVKD. This CDR3 spans 18 amino acids. As DNA, the CDR3 is TGTGCCACCAGTGACTCGGTCTTGGGACTAGGAACCTACAATGAGCAGTTCTTC. It specifies CATSDSVLGLGTYNEQFF.

The chain uses TRBV7-9 and TRBJ1-2; D may be TRBD1 (6 bases). The CDR3 runs to 15 residues. Trimming cost V 3 bases and J 3 bases, with 14 bases left between them. The germline CDR1 and CDR2 sequences are SEHNR and FQNEAQ (reference sequence). This CDR3 reads CASSFGVNRDYGYTF. The DNA of the CDR3 is TGTGCCAGCAGCTTTGGCGTTAACAGGGACTATGGCTACACCTTC.